This passage covers 25 T cell receptor beta chains from one sample sequenced in a study of monozygotic twins with inflammatory bowel disease. TCRdb reprocessed the 5' RACE reads; each CDR3 protein has one entry and no DNA is given. This sample's table reports about 330,000 distinct CDR3 sequences. The sequenced sample was blood. The receptors stem from a human donor with ulcerative colitis or Crohn's disease, or a healthy co-twin of an affected twin (not recorded which).

This chain uses TRBV5-1 with TRBJ2-4; TCRdb gives TRBD1 as the D gene, but with no DNA this cannot be confirmed. Germline CDR1 SGHRS, CDR2 YFSETQ. The CDR3 length is 15 residues. CDR3 region: CASSLDAGGRFIQYF.

The chain recombines TRBV27 with TRBJ2-2; the TCRdb D gene call, TRBD1, has no DNA to confirm it. Germline V gene lookup returns CDR1 MNHEY and CDR2 SMNVEV (reference sequence). The CDR3 sequence is 15 residues long. The CDR3 protein is CASSFRETVTGELFF.

The rearrangement joins TRBV27 to TRBJ1-2. The CDR3 has 14 residues. Germline V CDR1 and CDR2: MNHEY, SMNVEV (reference sequence). The CDR3 is CASSFGVGGYGYTF.

The chain combines TRBV28 with TRBJ2-7; the D call from TCRdb, TRBD1, cannot be confirmed without DNA. The CDR3 sequence is 15 residues long. Germline V gives CDR1 MDHEN, CDR2 SYDVKM. CDR3 loop: CASSRQGGISYEQYF.

The chain couples TRBV5-1 to TRBJ2-7; with no DNA, the TCRdb D assignment of TRBD1 cannot be verified. Per germline, CDR1 SGHRS and CDR2 YFSETQ. There are 17 residues in the CDR3. The CDR3 here is CASSLTGGDLPPYEQYF.

The chain uses TRBV7-9 and TRBJ2-5; checking the TCRdb D call of TRBD1 is not possible without DNA. The CDR3 spans 15 residues. Germline V lookup: CDR1 SEHNR, CDR2 FQNEAQ (reference sequence). The CDR3 is CASSIVGPRGETQYF.

The genes are TRBV5-1 and TRBJ2-3; TCRdb indicates TRBD1, and absent DNA this call remains unverified. The CDR3 loop spans 16 amino acids. The germline V gene encodes CDR1 SGHRS and CDR2 YFSETQ. The CDR3 protein is CASSMAGTGGKDTRYF.

This chain links TRBV20-1 with TRBJ2-4; TCRdb selects TRBD1, and the lack of DNA leaves this call unchecked. This CDR3 is built from 15 residues. Germline CDR1 reads DFQATT; CDR2 reads SNEGSKA (reference sequence). The CDR3: CSARARSVARGIQYF.

The rearrangement joins TRBV15 to TRBJ2-7. Germline V gives CDR1 LNHNV, CDR2 YYDKDF (reference sequence). The CDR3 spans 17 residues. CDR3 in amino acids: CATSRDPKPGGSYEQYF. The full variable domain, with the rest looked up from reference TRBV15 and TRBJ2-7, is DAMVIQNPRYQVTQFGKPVTLSCSQTLNHNVMYWYQQKSSQAPKLLFHYYDKDFNNEADTPDNFQSRRPNTSFCFLDIRSPGLGDTAMYLCATSRDPKPGGSYEQYFGPGTRLTVT.

J is TRBJ1-4 and V is TRBV20-1; TCRdb outputs TRBD1, but without DNA this stays unchecked. Germline assignment: CDR1 DFQATT and CDR2 SNEGSKA (reference sequence). The CDR3 consists of 15 residues. The CDR3 loop is CSARDVGQPGEKLFF.

V and J are TRBV19 and TRBJ2-7. CDR3 length equals 13 residues. Germline CDR1 LNHDA, CDR2 SQIVND (reference sequence). The CDR3 sequence is CASSARGSYEQYF.

The chain employs TRBV28 and TRBJ2-1; without DNA, the TCRdb call of TRBD1 cannot be checked. The CDR3 runs 14 residues. In germline, CDR1 is MDHEN, CDR2 SYDVKM. CDR3 loop: CASSSRGPPNEQFF. The full variable domain, rest sourced from reference TRBV28 and TRBJ2-1, is DVKVTQSSRYLVKRTGEKVFLECVQDMDHENMFWYRQDPGLGLRLIYFSYDVKMKEKGDIPEGYSVSREKKERFSLILESASTNQTSMYLCASSSRGPPNEQFFGPGTRLTVL.

This chain connects TRBV6-6 to TRBJ2-1; the TRBD2 assignment by TCRdb is unverifiable without DNA. Germline-derived CDR1 and CDR2 are MNHNY and SVGAGI (reference sequence). The CDR3 spans 14 residues. The CDR3 sequence: CASRPSRSYNEQFF.

The CDR3 sequence: CASSDVPSRGRHNEQFF. This chain uses TRBV10-1 with TRBJ2-1; checking the TCRdb D call of TRBD2 is not possible without DNA. The CDR3 is 17 amino acids. Germline V lookup: CDR1 WNHNN, CDR2 SYGVQD (reference sequence).

The V call is TRBV6-5, the J call TRBJ1-3. Germline V gene data show CDR1 as MNHEY and CDR2 as SVGAGI. The CDR3 length is 16 residues. The CDR3: CASSSGAYGSGNTIYF.

The chain carries TRBV20-1 and TRBJ2-3; TCRdb lists TRBD1, though no DNA is available to test this call. This CDR3 region has 12 residues. In germline, CDR1 is DFQATT, CDR2 SNEGSKA (reference sequence). This CDR3 reads CSAGGIWDRQYF.

The chain uses TRBV19 and TRBJ2-7; TCRdb names TRBD1, which stays unverified in the absence of DNA. In germline, CDR1 is LNHDA, CDR2 SQIVND (reference sequence). This CDR3 is 14 amino acids long. This CDR3 is CASSVGTGSGEQYF.

V and J are TRBV15 and TRBJ2-4. Germline V CDR1 and CDR2: LNHNV, YYDKDF (reference sequence). The CDR3 contains 15 residues. The chain's CDR3 is CATSRDRMTKNIQYF.

The chain has TRBV9 and TRBJ2-1; the D gene TCRdb calls, TRBD2, cannot be checked with no DNA. CDR1 and CDR2 from the germline V gene are SGDLS and YYNGEE. This CDR3 comprises 17 residues. This chain's CDR3 is CASSDLTSGSLNNEQFF.

The V gene is TRBV12-3 or TRBV12-4, the J gene TRBJ2-7; TCRdb reports TRBD1, a call that lacks DNA to check it against. The CDR3 loop spans 14 amino acids. The CDR3 loop reads CASTGTSSSYEQYF.

The chain uses TRBV29-1 and TRBJ2-7; TCRdb reports TRBD1, a call that lacks DNA to check it against. The CDR3 totals 14 residues. In germline, CDR1 is SQVTM, CDR2 ANQGSEA. The CDR3 is CSVGSGQGHYEQYF.

V gene TRBV29-1 combines with J gene TRBJ2-3; the TCRdb call, TRBD1, lacks DNA for checking. CDR1 SQVTM and CDR2 ANQGSEA come from the germline V gene. The CDR3 is made up of 14 amino acids. This CDR3 is CSAGQGVITDTQYF.

The V call is TRBV7-2, the J call TRBJ2-7; TCRdb picks TRBD2, but there is no DNA to check that call. In germline, CDR1 is SGHTA, CDR2 FQGNSA. The CDR3 is 15 amino acids. The chain's CDR3 is CASSLGTSPDYEQYF.

J is TRBJ1-4 and V is TRBV10-3. This CDR3 has 12 amino acids. CDR1 and CDR2 (germline): ENHRY, SYGVKD. CDR3 sequence: CAISDGMGKLFF.

The chain is built from TRBV18 and TRBJ2-6; the TRBD1 assignment by TCRdb is unverifiable without DNA. Germline CDR1 reads KGHSH; CDR2 reads LQKENI. There are 17 residues in the CDR3. The CDR3 sequence: CASSSRDSASGANVLTF.